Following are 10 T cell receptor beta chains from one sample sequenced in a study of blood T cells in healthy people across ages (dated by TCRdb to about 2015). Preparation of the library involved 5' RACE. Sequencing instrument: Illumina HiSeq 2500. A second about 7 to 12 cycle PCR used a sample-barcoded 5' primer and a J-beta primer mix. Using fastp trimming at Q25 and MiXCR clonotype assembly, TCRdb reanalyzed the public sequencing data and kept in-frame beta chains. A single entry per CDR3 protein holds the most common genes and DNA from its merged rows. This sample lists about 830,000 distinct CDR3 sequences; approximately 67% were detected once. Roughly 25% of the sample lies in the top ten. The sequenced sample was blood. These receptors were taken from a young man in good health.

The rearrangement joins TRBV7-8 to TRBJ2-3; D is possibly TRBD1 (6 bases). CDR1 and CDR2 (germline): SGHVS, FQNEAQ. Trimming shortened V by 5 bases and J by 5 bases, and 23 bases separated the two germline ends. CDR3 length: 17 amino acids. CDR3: CASSPRPGTFTVDTQYF. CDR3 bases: TGTGCCAGCAGCCCTCGTCCCGGGACATTTACGGTAGATACGCAGTATTTT.

The CDR3 loop reads CSARTLTGGYEQYF. The CDR3 bases are TGCAGTGCGAGAACGCTGACAGGGGGCTACGAGCAGTACTTC. The V and J genes are TRBV20-1 and TRBJ2-7; 9 bases align to TRBD1. After removal of 6 bases from V and 3 bases from J, the junction contained 9 bases not matched to a gene. This CDR3 has 14 amino acids. CDR1 DFQATT and CDR2 SNEGSKA come from the germline V gene (reference sequence).

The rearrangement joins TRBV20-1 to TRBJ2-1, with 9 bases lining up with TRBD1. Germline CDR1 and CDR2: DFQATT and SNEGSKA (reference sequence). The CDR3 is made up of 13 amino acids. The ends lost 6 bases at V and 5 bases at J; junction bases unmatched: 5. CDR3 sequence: CSANRGHDNEQFF. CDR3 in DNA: TGCAGTGCAAACAGGGGGCATGACAATGAGCAGTTCTTC.

For the CDR3, the DNA is TGTGCCAGCGGGTACCAAGAGACCCAGTACTTC. As protein: CASGYQETQYF. V is TRBV27 and J is TRBJ2-5; the D is unclear. V lost 8 bases and J 0 bases, leaving 4 bases between the germline ends. Germline V gene sequence: CDR1 MNHEY, CDR2 SMNVEV (reference sequence). The CDR3 runs 11 residues.

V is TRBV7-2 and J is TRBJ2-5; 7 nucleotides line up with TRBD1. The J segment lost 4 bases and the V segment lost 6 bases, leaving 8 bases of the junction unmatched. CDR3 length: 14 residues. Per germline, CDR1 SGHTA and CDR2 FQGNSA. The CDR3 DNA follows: TGTGCCAGCAGACCAGACAGGGCCTCAGAGACCCAGTACTTC. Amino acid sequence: CASRPDRASETQYF.

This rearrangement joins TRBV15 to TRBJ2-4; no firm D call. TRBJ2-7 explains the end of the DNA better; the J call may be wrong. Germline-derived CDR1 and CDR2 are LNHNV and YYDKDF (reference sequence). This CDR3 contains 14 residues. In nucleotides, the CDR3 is TGTGCCACCAGCAGAGGCCGACCCCCGGCCGAGCAGTACTTC. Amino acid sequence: CATSRGRPPAEQYF.

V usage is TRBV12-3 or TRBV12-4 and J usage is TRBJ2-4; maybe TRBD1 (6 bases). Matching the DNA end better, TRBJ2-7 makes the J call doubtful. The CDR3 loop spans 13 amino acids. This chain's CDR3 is CASSFGEGGEQYF. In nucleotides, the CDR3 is TGTGCCAGCAGTTTTGGGGAAGGGGGCGAGCAGTACTTC.

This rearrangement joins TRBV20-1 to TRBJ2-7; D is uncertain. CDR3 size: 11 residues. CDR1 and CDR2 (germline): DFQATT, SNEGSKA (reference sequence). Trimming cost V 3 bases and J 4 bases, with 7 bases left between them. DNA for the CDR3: TGCAGTGCTAGTCCCACTTACGAGCAGTACTTC. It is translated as CSASPTYEQYF.

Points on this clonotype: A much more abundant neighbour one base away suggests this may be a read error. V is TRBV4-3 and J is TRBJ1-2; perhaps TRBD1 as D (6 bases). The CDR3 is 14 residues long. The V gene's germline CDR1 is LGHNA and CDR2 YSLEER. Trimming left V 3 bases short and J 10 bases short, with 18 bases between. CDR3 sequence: CASSQGPGQFDYTF. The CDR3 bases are TGCGCCAGCAGCCAGGGCCCAGGACAGTTTGACTACACCTTC.

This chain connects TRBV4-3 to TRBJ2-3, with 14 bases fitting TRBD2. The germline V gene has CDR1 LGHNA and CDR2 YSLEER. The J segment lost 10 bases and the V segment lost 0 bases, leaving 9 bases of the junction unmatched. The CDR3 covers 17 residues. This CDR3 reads CASSQDPGLAGGVPQYF. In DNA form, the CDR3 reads TGCGCCAGCAGCCAAGATCCAGGACTAGCGGGGGGCGTCCCGCAGTATTTT.